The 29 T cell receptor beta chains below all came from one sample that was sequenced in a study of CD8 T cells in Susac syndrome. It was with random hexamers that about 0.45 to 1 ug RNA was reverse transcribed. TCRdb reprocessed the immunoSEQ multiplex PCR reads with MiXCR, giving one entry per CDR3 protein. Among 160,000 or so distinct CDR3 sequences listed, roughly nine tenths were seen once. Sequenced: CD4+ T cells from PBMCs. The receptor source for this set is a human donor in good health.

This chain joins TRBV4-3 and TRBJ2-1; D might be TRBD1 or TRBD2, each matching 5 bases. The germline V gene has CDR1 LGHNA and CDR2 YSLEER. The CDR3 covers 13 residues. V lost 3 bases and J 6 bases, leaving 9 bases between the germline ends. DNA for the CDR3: TGCGCCAGCAGCCACCTTGGGGGCAATGAGCAGTTCTTC. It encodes CASSHLGGNEQFF.

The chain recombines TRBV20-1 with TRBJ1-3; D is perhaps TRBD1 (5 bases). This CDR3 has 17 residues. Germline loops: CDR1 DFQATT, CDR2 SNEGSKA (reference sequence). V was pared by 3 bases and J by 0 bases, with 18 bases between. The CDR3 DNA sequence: TGCAGTGCTAGGTCGACCCTCCGGGACTACTCTGGAAACACCATATATTTT. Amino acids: CSARSTLRDYSGNTIYF.

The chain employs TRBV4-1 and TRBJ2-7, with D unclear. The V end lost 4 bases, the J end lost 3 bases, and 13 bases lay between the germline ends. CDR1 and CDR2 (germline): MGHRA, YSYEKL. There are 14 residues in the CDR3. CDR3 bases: TGCGCCAGCAGCCCCAGGACCGATTTCTACGAGCAGTACTTC. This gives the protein CASSPRTDFYEQYF.

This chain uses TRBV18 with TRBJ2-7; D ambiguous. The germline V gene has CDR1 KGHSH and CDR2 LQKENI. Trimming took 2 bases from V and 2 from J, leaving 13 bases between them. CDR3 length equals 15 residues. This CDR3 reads CASSPGSGPPYEQYF. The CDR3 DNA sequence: TGTGCCAGCTCACCAGGTTCAGGCCCCCCCTACGAGCAGTACTTC.

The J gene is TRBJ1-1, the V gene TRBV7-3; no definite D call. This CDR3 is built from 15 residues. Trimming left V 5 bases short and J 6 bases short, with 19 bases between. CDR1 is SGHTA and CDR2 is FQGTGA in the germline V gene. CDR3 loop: CASSSSLGISSEAFF. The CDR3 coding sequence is TGTGCCAGCAGCAGTAGCCTCGGTATCTCCTCTGAAGCTTTCTTT.

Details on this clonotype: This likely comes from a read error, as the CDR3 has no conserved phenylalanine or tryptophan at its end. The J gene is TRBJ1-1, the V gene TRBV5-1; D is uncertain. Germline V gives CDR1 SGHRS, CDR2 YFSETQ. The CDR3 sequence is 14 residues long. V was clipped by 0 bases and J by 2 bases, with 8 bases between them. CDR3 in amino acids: CASSLAGYNTEAFL. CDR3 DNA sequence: TGCGCCAGCAGCTTGGCCGGGTACAACACTGAAGCTTTCCTT.

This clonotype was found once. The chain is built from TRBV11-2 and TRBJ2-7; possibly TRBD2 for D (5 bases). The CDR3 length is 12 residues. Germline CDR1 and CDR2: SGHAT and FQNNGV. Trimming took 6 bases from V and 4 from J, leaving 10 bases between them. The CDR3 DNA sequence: TGTGCCAGCAGAGTCGAGGGATACGAGCAGTACTTC. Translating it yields CASRVEGYEQYF.

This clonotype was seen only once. The CDR3 reads CASSPVPGVGNQPQHF. CDR3 nucleotides: TGCGCCAGCAGCCCGGTCCCGGGGGTAGGGAATCAGCCCCAGCATTTT. The chain recombines TRBV5-1 with TRBJ1-5, with D maybe TRBD1 (5 bases). The CDR3 loop spans 16 amino acids. Between the trimmed V and J ends, which lost 4 bases and 4 bases, there was a span of 18 bases. Germline V gene sequence: CDR1 SGHRS, CDR2 YFSETQ. The variable domain in full, with the rest retrieved from reference TRBV5-1 and TRBJ1-5, is KAGVTQTPRYLIKTRGQQVTLSCSPISGHRSVSWYQQTPGQGLQFLFEYFSETQRNKGNFPGRFSGRQFSNSRSEMNVSTLELGDSALYLCASSPVPGVGNQPQHFGDGTRLSIL.

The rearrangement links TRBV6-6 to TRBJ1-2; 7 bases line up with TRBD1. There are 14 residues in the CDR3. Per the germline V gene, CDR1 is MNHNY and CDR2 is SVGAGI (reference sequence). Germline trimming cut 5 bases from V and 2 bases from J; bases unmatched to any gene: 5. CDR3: CASSVGQLNYGYTF. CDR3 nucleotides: TGTGCCAGCAGTGTGGGACAGCTGAACTATGGCTACACCTTC.

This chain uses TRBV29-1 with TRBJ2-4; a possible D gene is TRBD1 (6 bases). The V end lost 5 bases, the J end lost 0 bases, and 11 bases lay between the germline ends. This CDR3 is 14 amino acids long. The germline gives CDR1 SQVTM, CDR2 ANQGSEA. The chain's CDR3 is CSVRTEIAKNIQYF. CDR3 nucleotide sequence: TGCAGCGTTCGGACAGAGATAGCCAAAAACATTCAGTACTTC.

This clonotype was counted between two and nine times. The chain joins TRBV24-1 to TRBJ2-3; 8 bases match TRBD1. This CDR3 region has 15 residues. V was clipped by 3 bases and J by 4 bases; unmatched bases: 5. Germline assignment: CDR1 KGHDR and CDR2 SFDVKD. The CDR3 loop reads CATSDPRQGSDTQYF. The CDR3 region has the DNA TGTGCCACCAGTGATCCTAGACAGGGGTCAGATACGCAGTATTTT.

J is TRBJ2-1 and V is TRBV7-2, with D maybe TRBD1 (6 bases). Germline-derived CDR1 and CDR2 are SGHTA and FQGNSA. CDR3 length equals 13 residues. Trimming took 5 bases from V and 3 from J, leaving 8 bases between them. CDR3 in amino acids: CASSKDSYNEQFF. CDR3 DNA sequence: TGTGCCAGCAGCAAGGACAGCTACAATGAGCAGTTCTTC.

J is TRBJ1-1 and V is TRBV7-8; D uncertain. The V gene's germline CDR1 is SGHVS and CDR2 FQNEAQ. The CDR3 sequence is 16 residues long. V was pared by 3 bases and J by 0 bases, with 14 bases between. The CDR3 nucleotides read TGTGCCAGCAGCTTGACAATTACAATCCTGAACACTGAAGCTTTCTTT. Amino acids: CASSLTITILNTEAFF.

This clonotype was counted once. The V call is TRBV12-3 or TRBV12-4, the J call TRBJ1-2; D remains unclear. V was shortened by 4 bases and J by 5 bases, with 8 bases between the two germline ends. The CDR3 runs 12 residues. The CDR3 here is CASSWNKYGYTF. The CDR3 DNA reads TGTGCCAGCAGTTGGAACAAGTATGGCTACACCTTC.

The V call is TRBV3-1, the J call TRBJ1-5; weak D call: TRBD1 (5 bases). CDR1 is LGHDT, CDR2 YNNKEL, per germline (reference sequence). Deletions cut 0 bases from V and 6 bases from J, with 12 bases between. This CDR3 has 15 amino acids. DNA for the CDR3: TGTGCCAGCAGCCAAGAGGGGCAGCCACTTCAGCCCCAGCATTTT. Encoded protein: CASSQEGQPLQPQHF.

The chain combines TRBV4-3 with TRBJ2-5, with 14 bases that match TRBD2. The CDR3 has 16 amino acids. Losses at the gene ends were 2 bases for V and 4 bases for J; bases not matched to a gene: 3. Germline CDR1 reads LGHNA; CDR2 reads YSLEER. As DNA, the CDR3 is TGCGCCAGCAGCCAACGCGGACTAGCGGGGGGAGAGACCCAGTACTTC. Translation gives CASSQRGLAGGETQYF.

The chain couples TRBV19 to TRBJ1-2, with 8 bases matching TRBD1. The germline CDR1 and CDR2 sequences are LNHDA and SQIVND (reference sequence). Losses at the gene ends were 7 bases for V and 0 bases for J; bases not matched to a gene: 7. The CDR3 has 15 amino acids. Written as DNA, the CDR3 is TGTGCCAGTAAAGACCAGGGGGCAACTAACTATGGCTACACCTTC. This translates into CASKDQGATNYGYTF.

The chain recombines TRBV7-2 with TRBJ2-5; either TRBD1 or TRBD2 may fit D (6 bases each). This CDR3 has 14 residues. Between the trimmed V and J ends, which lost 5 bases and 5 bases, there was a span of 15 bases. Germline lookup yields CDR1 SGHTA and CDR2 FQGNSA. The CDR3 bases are TGTGCCAGCAGCCAACAGGGTGGAGGGGAGACCCAGTACTTC. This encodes CASSQQGGGETQYF.

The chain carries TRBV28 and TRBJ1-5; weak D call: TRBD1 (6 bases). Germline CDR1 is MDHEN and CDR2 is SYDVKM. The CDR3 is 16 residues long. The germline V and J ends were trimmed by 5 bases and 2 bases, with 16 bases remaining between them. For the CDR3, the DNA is TGTGCCAGCAGTCGACGCCGCAGGACAGGCAATCAGCCCCAGCATTTT. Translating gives CASSRRRRTGNQPQHF.

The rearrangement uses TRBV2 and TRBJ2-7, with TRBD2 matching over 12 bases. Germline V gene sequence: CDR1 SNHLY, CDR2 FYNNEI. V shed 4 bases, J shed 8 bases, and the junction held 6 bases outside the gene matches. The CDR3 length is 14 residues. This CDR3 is CASSASGRAAKQYF. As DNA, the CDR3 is TGTGCCAGCAGTGCTAGCGGGAGGGCCGCGAAGCAGTACTTC.

DNA for the CDR3: TGCAGTGCTAGAAGCAGGGTGGGTGAAAAACTGTTTTTT. Amino acids: CSARSRVGEKLFF. V gene TRBV20-1 combines with J gene TRBJ1-4, with D maybe TRBD1 (5 bases). The length of the CDR3 is 13 residues. The germline gives CDR1 DFQATT, CDR2 SNEGSKA (reference sequence). V lost 2 bases to trimming and J lost 7 bases, with 11 bases between them.

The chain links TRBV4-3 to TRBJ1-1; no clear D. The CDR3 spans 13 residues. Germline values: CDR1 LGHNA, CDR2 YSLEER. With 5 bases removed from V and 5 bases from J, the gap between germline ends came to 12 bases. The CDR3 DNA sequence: TGCGCCAGCAGCGTAGGGTCAGAAACTGAAGCTTTCTTT. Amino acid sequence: CASSVGSETEAFF.

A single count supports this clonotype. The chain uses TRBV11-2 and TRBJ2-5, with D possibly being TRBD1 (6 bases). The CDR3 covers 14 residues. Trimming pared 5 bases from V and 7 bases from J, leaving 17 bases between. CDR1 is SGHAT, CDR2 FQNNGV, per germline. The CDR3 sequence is CASSELRQAGTQYF. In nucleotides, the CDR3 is TGTGCCAGCAGCGAGTTGCGACAGGCGGGGACCCAGTACTTC.

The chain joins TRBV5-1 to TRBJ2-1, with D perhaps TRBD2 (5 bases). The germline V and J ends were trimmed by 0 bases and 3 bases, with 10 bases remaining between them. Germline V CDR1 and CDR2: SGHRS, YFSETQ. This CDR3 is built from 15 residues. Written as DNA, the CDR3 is TGCGCCAGCAGCTTGGAACTAGTCCGCTACAATGAGCAGTTCTTC. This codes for CASSLELVRYNEQFF.

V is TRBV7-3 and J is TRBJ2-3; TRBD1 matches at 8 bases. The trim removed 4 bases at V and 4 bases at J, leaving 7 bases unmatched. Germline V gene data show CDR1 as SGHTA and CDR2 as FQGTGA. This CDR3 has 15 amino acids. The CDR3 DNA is TGTGCCAGCAGCTCGGCGGGACAGGCGGCAGATACGCAGTATTTT. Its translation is CASSSAGQAADTQYF.

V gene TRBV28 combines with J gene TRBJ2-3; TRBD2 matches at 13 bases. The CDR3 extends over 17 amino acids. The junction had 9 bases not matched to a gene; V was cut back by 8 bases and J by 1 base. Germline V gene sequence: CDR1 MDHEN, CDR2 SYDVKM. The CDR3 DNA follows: TGTGCCAGCGATTGGACTAGCGGGGGCCCCGGCACAGATACGCAGTATTTT. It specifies CASDWTSGGPGTDTQYF.

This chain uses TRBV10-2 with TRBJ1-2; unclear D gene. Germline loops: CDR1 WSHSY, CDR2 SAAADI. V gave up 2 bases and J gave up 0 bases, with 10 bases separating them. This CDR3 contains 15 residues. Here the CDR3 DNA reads TGCGCCAGCAGTGAGCGTATGGCGTCTAACTATGGCTACACCTTC. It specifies CASSERMASNYGYTF.

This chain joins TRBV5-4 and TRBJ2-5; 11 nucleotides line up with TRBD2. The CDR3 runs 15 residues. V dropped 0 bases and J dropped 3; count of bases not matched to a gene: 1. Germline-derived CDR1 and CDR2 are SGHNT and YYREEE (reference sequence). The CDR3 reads CASSLVTSGEETQYF. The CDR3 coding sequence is TGTGCCAGCAGCTTGGTGACTAGCGGGGAAGAGACCCAGTACTTC. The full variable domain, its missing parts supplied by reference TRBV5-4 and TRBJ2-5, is ETGVTQSPTHLIKTRGQQVTLRCSSQSGHNTVSWYQQALGQGPQFIFQYYREEENGRGNFPPRFSGLQFPNYSSELNVNALELDDSALYLCASSLVTSGEETQYFGPGTRLLVL.

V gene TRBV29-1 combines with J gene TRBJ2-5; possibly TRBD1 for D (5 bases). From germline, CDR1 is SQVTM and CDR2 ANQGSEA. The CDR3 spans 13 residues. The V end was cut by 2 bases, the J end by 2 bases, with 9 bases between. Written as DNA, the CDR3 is TGCAGCGTTGAACGGCAGGGTCAAGAGACCCAGTACTTC. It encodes CSVERQGQETQYF.